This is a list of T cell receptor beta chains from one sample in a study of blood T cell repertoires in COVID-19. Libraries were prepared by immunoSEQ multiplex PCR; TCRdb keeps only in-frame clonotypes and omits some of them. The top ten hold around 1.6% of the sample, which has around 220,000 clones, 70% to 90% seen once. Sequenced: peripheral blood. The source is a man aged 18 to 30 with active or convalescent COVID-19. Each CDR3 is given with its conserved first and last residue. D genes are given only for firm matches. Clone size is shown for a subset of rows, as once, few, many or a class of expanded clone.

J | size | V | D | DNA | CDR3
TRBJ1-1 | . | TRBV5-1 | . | TGCGCCAGCAGCCTACGCCTAATGAACACTGAAGCTTTCTTT | CASSLRLMNTEAFF
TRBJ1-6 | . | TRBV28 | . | TGTGCCAGCAACTGGGGCGGGAGCTCCTATAATTCACCCCTCCACTTT | CASNWGGSSYNSPLHF
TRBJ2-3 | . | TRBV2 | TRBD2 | TGTGCCAGCAGTGAAGCGGGAAGCGGGAGCCAGACAGATACGCAGTATTTT | CASSEAGSGSQTDTQYF
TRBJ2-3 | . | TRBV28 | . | TGTGCCAGCAGGTCCGGAGACTCCTATTATACGCAGTATTTT | CASRSGDSYYTQYF
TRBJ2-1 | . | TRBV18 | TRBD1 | TGTGCCAGCTCACCGGCCCTTGGGACAGCCCACGACGCGGAGCAGTTCTTC | CASSPALGTAHDAEQFF
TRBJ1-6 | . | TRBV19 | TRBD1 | TGTGCCAGTAGTACCCTACAGGGGGCGAGTAATTCACCCCTCCACTTT | CASSTLQGASNSPLHF
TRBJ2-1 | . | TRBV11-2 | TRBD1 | TGTGCCAGCAGCTTAGGACAGGGTGTCAATGAGCAGTTCTTC | CASSLGQGVNEQFF
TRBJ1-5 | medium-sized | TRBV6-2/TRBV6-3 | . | TGTGCCAGCAGTGAGGGACTTGAGGTGAAGCCCCAGCATTTT | CASSEGLEVKPQHF
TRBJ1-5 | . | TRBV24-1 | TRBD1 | TGTGCCACAAGACAGGGATTCGGTCAGCCCCAGCATTTT | CATRQGFGQPQHF
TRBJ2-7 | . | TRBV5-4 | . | TGTGCCAGCAGGCCTGACGTTTGGGAGAGGAGCTCCTACGAGCAGTACTTC | CASRPDVWERSSYEQYF
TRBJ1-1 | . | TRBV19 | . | TGTGCCAGTAGTATAGGGGCCAACACTGAAGCTTTCTTT | CASSIGANTEAFF
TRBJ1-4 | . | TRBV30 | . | TGTGCCTGGAGTTCAGGGCCCATTAATGAAAAACTGTTTTTT | CAWSSGPINEKLFF